This T cell receptor (beta chain) was documented in a study of shared clonotypes between healthy human individuals. Background on the study: CD4 naive and memory got three plates each, CD8 naive two, CD8 memory one.

The method was immunoSEQ multiplex PCR; TCRdb's version includes in-frame clones alone and lacks a portion of them. The repertoire consists of a few hundred thousand clones, with around 90% occurring once and the leading ten covering 15% to 20%. V lost 5 bases, J lost 7 bases, and 15 bases lay in between. The CDR3 extends over 13 amino acids. Per germline, CDR1 MNHEY and CDR2 SVGAGI. J is TRBJ2-7 and V is TRBV6-5; tentatively, D is TRBD1 (6 bases). This clonotype originated in a man between 18 and 35 years old in good health. The sample consisted of memory CD8+ T cells sorted from blood. Described subset: CD45RO+ cells pooled with CCR7-negative TemRA cells. CDR3 sequence reads: CASSDYRATEQYF. DNA for the CDR3: TGTGCCAGCAGTGATTACAGGGCTACTGAGCAGTACTTC.